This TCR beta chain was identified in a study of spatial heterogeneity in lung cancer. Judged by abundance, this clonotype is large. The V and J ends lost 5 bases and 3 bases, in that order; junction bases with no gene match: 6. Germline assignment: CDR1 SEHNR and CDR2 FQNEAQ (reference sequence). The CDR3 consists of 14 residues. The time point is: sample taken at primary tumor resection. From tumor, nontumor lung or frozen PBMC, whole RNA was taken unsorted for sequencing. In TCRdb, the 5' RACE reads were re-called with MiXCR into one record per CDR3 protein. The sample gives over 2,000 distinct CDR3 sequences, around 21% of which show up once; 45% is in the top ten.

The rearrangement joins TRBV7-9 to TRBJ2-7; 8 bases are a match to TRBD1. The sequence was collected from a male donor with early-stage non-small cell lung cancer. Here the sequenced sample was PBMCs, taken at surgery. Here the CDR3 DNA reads TGTGCCAGCAGCCATAGGGACAGGAACTACGAGCAGTACTTC. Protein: CASSHRDRNYEQYF.